These T cell receptor beta chains were read from a single sample in a study of OX40 agonist ivuxolimab in advanced cancers. Libraries were prepared by immunoSEQ multiplex PCR; TCRdb keeps only in-frame clonotypes and omits some of them. The profile shows fewer than 95,000 clones, 84% of them singletons. The sample consisted of CD4+ or CD8+ T cells sorted from blood, taken in a trial of the OX40 agonist ivuxolimab. These TCRs come from an adult with an advanced solid tumor such as melanoma, head and neck, liver or kidney cancer. Each CDR3 is given with its conserved first and last residue.

J,V,length,CDR3
TRBJ2-3,TRBV15,16,CATSRRGSHTIDTQYF
TRBJ1-4,TRBV19,17,CASSIGTGDPTNEKLFF
TRBJ1-4,TRBV5-1,17,CASSLAGWFSTNEKLFF
TRBJ2-5,TRBV4-1,15,CASSQGVQGRETQYF
TRBJ2-3,TRBV28,15,CASSLGTGYTDTQYF
TRBJ1-4,TRBV19,16,CASSPIMMRANEKLFF
TRBJ2-1,TRBV2,15,CASSIGTSGPNEQFF
TRBJ2-1,TRBV6-4,14,CASSDDRDYNEQFF
TRBJ2-7,TRBV7-2,13,CASSPGFSYEQYF
TRBJ2-2,TRBV5-1,17,CASSLTSGSFGTGELFF
TRBJ1-4,TRBV5-1,11,CARRGEEKLFF
TRBJ1-1,TRBV28,11,CASSLTREAFF
TRBJ2-1,TRBV19,16,CASRKGLAGPYNEQFF
TRBJ1-5,TRBV5-1,15,CASSLSGVPNQPQHF
TRBJ2-2,TRBV15,12,CATSRYPGELFF
TRBJ1-6,TRBV6-5,15,CASRTGALVDSPLHF